The rows below give T cell receptor beta chains drawn from one sample of a study of T-cell reconstitution after alpha-beta-depleted transplantation in children. From the PCR reads, TCRdb called clonotypes with MiXCR, one entry per CDR3 protein. The table lists about half a million distinct CDR3 sequences, roughly an eighth of them singletons, with around 6% in the top ten. The material sequenced was PBMCs from the stem cell graft donor, taken from the stem cell graft. The receptor set was obtained from a human donor who donated a stem cell graft to a child with combined immunodeficiency. Both conserved end residues are part of each CDR3. The D gene is left open where the match is weak. Size is stated for part of the rows, as once, few or many counts, or as a class when the clone is expanded.

>TRBJ1-1|15|-|TRBV28|-
TGTGCCAGCAGTTCCGAGGGCGGGACGGCCACTGAAGCTTTCTTT
CASSSEGGTATEAFF
>TRBJ1-5|14|few|TRBV12-3/TRBV12-4|-
TGTGCCAGCAGAGCTAAAGACAGCTCGGTAGCCCAGCATTTT
CASRAKDSSVAQHF
>TRBJ2-5|13|many|TRBV12-3/TRBV12-4|TRBD1
TGTGCCAGCAGTCTGGACAGGGGGGAGACCCAGTACTTC
CASSLDRGETQYF
>TRBJ2-1|15|-|TRBV29-1|-
TGCAGCATTATTGGCGGGTGGGTTGTGCAGAATGAGCAGTTCTTC
CSIIGGWVVQNEQFF
>TRBJ2-1|16|-|TRBV25-1|TRBD2
TGTGCCAGCAGTGGAGCGGGATGGAGCTCCTACAATGAGCAGTTCTTC
CASSGAGWSSYNEQFF
>TRBJ2-5|22|-|TRBV6-2/TRBV6-3|TRBD2
TGTGCCAGCAGTTACGCCGGGACGTTGGGGCCAAATGGACTAGCCGCCAAAGGGACCCAGTACTTC
CASSYAGTLGPNGLAAKGTQYF
>TRBJ2-5|15|-|TRBV4-1|-
TGCGCCAGCAGCCAAGGGACGCACAGACAAGAGACCCAGTACTTC
CASSQGTHRQETQYF
>TRBJ2-1|16|many|TRBV7-8|TRBD2
TGTGCCAGCAGCTTACTTTGGACTAGCGGGAGCAGTGAGCAGTTCTTC
CASSLLWTSGSSEQFF
>TRBJ2-7|15|few|TRBV5-1|TRBD2
TGCGCCAGCAGCTGGGGGACTAGCGGGAGCTACGAGCAGTACTTC
CASSWGTSGSYEQYF
>TRBJ2-3|18|many|TRBV11-3|TRBD2
TGTGCCAGCAGCCCGGGGGGGCTAGCGGTGCAATCGGGGGATACGCAGTATTTT
CASSPGGLAVQSGDTQYF
>TRBJ2-3|17|-|TRBV9|-
TGTGCCAGCAGCTCAGGGCCTAGCGAGGGCCTCACAGATACGCAGTATTTT
CASSSGPSEGLTDTQYF
>TRBJ1-2|14|-|TRBV12-3/TRBV12-4|TRBD1
TGTGCCAGCAGCCAGGGGGGGGGAGTTAGTGGCTACACCTTC
CASSQGGGVSGYTF
>TRBJ2-2|12|many|TRBV7-3|-
TGTGCCAGCAGCACGTCCGGCGGGGAGCTGTTTTTT
CASSTSGGELFF
>TRBJ2-3|17|-|TRBV4-2|TRBD2
TGTGCCAGCAGCCGACAAGGGACTAGCGGGGGGGAAGATACGCAGTATTTT
CASSRQGTSGGEDTQYF
>TRBJ2-1|15|-|TRBV20-1|TRBD2
TGCAGTGCATCGACTAGCGGGAGGGCTCCCAATGAGCAGTTCTTC
CSASTSGRAPNEQFF
>TRBJ2-5|15|-|TRBV20-1|TRBD2
TGCAGTGTCGTGGTACTAGCGGTGTTCCAAGAGACCCAGTACTTC
CSVVVLAVFQETQYF
>TRBJ2-6|17|-|TRBV27|-
TGTGCCAGCAGTCCCTCCGGGGGCTGGGCGGGGGCCAACGTCCTGACTTTC
CASSPSGGWAGANVLTF
>TRBJ2-1|18|many|TRBV4-3|-
TGCGCCAGCAGCCAAGACTCGAAGACCCCGTCTTCCTACAATGAGCAGTTCTTC
CASSQDSKTPSSYNEQFF
>TRBJ2-1|16|few|TRBV7-9|TRBD2
TGTGCCAGCAGCCCTGGGCCAGCGGGAGCTGGGGATGAGCAGTTCTTC
CASSPGPAGAGDEQFF
>TRBJ2-3|15|many|TRBV9|TRBD1
TGTGCCGGTGCTACGACAGGGAACCCCACAGATACGCAGTATTTT
CAGATTGNPTDTQYF
>TRBJ1-4|15|few|TRBV12-3/TRBV12-4|-
TGTGCCAGCAGTCCGCGGGCCCTGCCAAATGAAAAACTGTTTTTT
CASSPRALPNEKLFF
>TRBJ1-1|16|-|TRBV5-1|-
TGCGCCAGCAGCTTGAGTCGGGACCCCTTGAACACTGAAGCTTTCTTT
CASSLSRDPLNTEAFF
>TRBJ2-3|18|-|TRBV24-1|-
TGTGCCACCAGTGATTTAAGAGAAGGGCACCCGGGTGGAGATACGCAGTATTTT
CATSDLREGHPGGDTQYF
>TRBJ2-7|15|-|TRBV6-2/TRBV6-3|-
TGTGCCAGCACCAACGGGGTGGGAAACCCCTACGAGCAGTACTTC
CASTNGVGNPYEQYF
>TRBJ2-3|14|-|TRBV7-8|-
TGTGCCAGCAGCTTAGTTGGAAGGGCAGATACGCAGTATTTT
CASSLVGRADTQYF
>TRBJ2-2|16|many|TRBV29-1|TRBD1
TGCAGCGTTGAAGATCCCGGGACAGGACAAACCGGGGAGCTGTTTTTT
CSVEDPGTGQTGELFF
>TRBJ2-7|14|-|TRBV29-1|-
TGCAGCGTTGGGGGCGACGGAGGCACCTACGAGCAGTACTTC
CSVGGDGGTYEQYF
>TRBJ2-1|13|few|TRBV6-5|-
TGTGCCAGCAGTTACGGGGGGATCCCTGAGCAGTTCTTC
CASSYGGIPEQFF
>TRBJ2-7|18|many|TRBV6-5|TRBD1
TGTGCCAGCAGCCGACGACAGGGCCCCTTTGGATGGCTCTACGAGCAGTACTTC
CASSRRQGPFGWLYEQYF
>TRBJ2-7|12|-|TRBV30|TRBD1
TGTGCCTGCCGGACAGGGTTCTACGAGCAGTACTTC
CACRTGFYEQYF
>TRBJ1-2|12|few|TRBV5-6|-
TGTGCCAGCAGCGGCAGGTTTCCTGGCTACACCTTC
CASSGRFPGYTF
>TRBJ2-5|11|-|TRBV20-1|-
TGCAGTGCTAGGGAGGGAGAGATCCAGTACTTC
CSAREGEIQYF
>TRBJ2-1|15|-|TRBV27|-
TGTGCCAGCAGTAAAAACACAGCCGACTACAATGAGCAGTTCTTC
CASSKNTADYNEQFF
>TRBJ2-1|14|many|TRBV15|TRBD1
TGTGCCACCAGCACGACAGGGGTCGGCAATGAGCAGTTCTTC
CATSTTGVGNEQFF
>TRBJ1-1|16|few|TRBV5-1|-
TGCGCCAGCAGCAAGAACCGGGTTAGTATGAACACTGAAGCTTTCTTT
CASSKNRVSMNTEAFF
>TRBJ2-2|12|few|TRBV3-1|-
TGTGCCAGCAGCCAGACAGCCGAGGAGCTGTTTTTT
CASSQTAEELFF
>TRBJ2-1|15|many|TRBV5-1|TRBD2
TGCGCCAGCAGCCCTCTTGCGGGAGCGAGTAATGAGCAGTTCTTC
CASSPLAGASNEQFF
>TRBJ2-1|20|few|TRBV15|TRBD2
TGTGCCACCAGCAGAGAAGAGTGGACTAGCGGGGGGGCAAGTGGCAATGAGCAGTTCTTC
CATSREEWTSGGASGNEQFF
>TRBJ1-6|14|few|TRBV5-6|-
TGTGCCAGCAGCCGGGGACAATGGAATTCACCCCTCCACTTT
CASSRGQWNSPLHF
>TRBJ2-7|14|many|TRBV11-2|-
TGTGCCAGCAGCTTAGAGGCAGGGACCTACGAGCAGTACTTC
CASSLEAGTYEQYF
>TRBJ2-7|13|few|TRBV29-1|TRBD2
TGCAGCGTTCAGGGAGGGATCTTTTACGAGCAGTACTTC
CSVQGGIFYEQYF
>TRBJ2-1|14|few|TRBV20-1|TRBD1
TGCAGTGCGGCCGGGACAGGGACCTACAATGAGCAGTTCTTC
CSAAGTGTYNEQFF
>TRBJ1-6|14|few|TRBV7-9|-
TGTGCCAGCAGCGGGACACCGGGCGTTGGATCCCTCCACTTT
CASSGTPGVGSLHF
>TRBJ2-2|15|few|TRBV2|TRBD2
TGTGCCAGCAGTGTACTAGCGGGGGGGACCGGGGAGCTGTTTTTT
CASSVLAGGTGELFF
>TRBJ2-2|16|few|TRBV5-1|-
TGCGCCAGCAGCTGGCCCCGGACTGCGAACACCGGGGAGCTGTTTTTT
CASSWPRTANTGELFF
>TRBJ2-5|14|-|TRBV7-9|-
TGTGCCAGCAGCGGAGGCGGGACATCGGGGACCCAGTACTTC
CASSGGGTSGTQYF
>TRBJ2-7|12|-|TRBV30|-
TGTGCCTGGAGTGTACAGGGAAGCGAGCAGTACTTC
CAWSVQGSEQYF
>TRBJ1-1|14|few|TRBV12-3/TRBV12-4|-
TGTGCCAGCAGTGAGCAGGGGATGAACACTGAAGCTTTCTTT
CASSEQGMNTEAFF
>TRBJ2-5|15|few|TRBV7-9|TRBD1
TGTGCCAGCAGCCCAACAGGGGGCCTAGCAGAGACCCAGTACTTC
CASSPTGGLAETQYF
>TRBJ2-4|18|many|TRBV11-2|TRBD2
TGTGCCAGCAGCTCAGGACTAGCGGGGGCCGAAGCCAAAAACATTCAGTACTTC
CASSSGLAGAEAKNIQYF
>TRBJ1-2|11|many|TRBV7-2|-
TGTGCCAGCAGCTTCCTTTATGGCTACACCTTC
CASSFLYGYTF
>TRBJ2-6|17|-|TRBV6-5|-
TGTGCCAGCAGTTTTATGCCCCAGGGAGCCGGGGCCAACGTCCTGACTTTC
CASSFMPQGAGANVLTF
>TRBJ2-1|15|-|TRBV12-3/TRBV12-4|-
TGTGCCAGCAGTTTCGGGACCGCTGGGAGGAATGAGCAGTTCTTC
CASSFGTAGRNEQFF